These 23 T cell receptor beta chains share one sample of origin, sequenced in a study of blood T cell repertoires in COVID-19. The repertoire was sequenced with immunoSEQ multiplex PCR; TCRdb's copy has only in-frame clones and lacks some. The sample contains roughly 190,000 clones, about 88% of which appear only once. The sequenced sample consisted of peripheral blood. These receptors came from a woman aged 80 or older in a cohort sampled during active or convalescent COVID-19.

The J gene is TRBJ2-6, the V gene TRBV2; D is perhaps TRBD1 (6 bases). The CDR3 runs to 18 residues. V was clipped by 5 bases and J by 6 bases, with 23 bases between them. Germline V gene lookup returns CDR1 SNHLY and CDR2 FYNNEI. The DNA of the CDR3 is TGTGCCAGCAGTTATGACAGGACCCGCGGTCTCCTGGCCAACGTCCTGACTTTC. Its protein is CASSYDRTRGLLANVLTF. Filled out from reference TRBV2 and TRBJ2-6, the complete variable domain reads EPEVTQTPSHQVTQMGQEVILRCVPISNHLYFYWYRQILGQKVEFLVSFYNNEISEKSEIFDDQFSVERPDGSNFTLKIRSTKLEDSAMYFCASSYDRTRGLLANVLTFGAGSRLTVL.

The chain joins TRBV15 to TRBJ1-5; 9 bases fit TRBD1. V lost 6 bases to trimming and J lost 4 bases; unmatched junction nucleotides: 7. CDR1 and CDR2 (germline): LNHNV, YYDKDF (reference sequence). This CDR3 region has 15 residues. CDR3 in DNA: TGTGCCACCAGTTCGGGGACAGGGATTAATCAGCCCCAGCATTTT. Its translation is CATSSGTGINQPQHF.

The chain is built from TRBV4-1 and TRBJ2-5, with D perhaps TRBD1 (6 bases). The CDR3 runs to 14 residues. Germline V gene data show CDR1 as MGHRA and CDR2 as YSYEKL. The V end was cut by 2 bases, the J end by 5 bases, with 12 bases between. CDR3 sequence (DNA): TGCGCCAGCAGCCAAACAGGGCCCAAGGAGACCCAGTACTTC. Its translation is CASSQTGPKETQYF.

This clone was observed once. The chain joins TRBV6-4 to TRBJ1-5; TRBD1 matches 8 bases. The CDR3 runs to 12 residues. Germline V gene data show CDR1 as MRHNA and CDR2 as SNTAGT. V lost 2 bases, J lost 14 bases, and 5 bases stayed unmatched. The CDR3 coding sequence is TGTGCCAGCAGTGACACTGAGGGACAGGAGCATTTT. Residues: CASSDTEGQEHF.

J is TRBJ2-2 and V is TRBV4-1, with D tentatively TRBD2 (6 bases). The CDR3 has 16 amino acids. The V and J ends lost 0 bases and 6 bases respectively, with 14 bases between them. Germline values: CDR1 MGHRA, CDR2 YSYEKL. CDR3 sequence (DNA): TGCGCCAGCAGCCAAGATGTGGCAGGGAGGCCCGGGGAGCTGTTTTTT. Residues: CASSQDVAGRPGELFF.

The chain uses TRBV4-1 and TRBJ1-5, with 8 bases aligning to TRBD1. The CDR3 sequence is 16 residues long. V lost 4 bases to trimming and J lost 6 bases; unmatched junction nucleotides: 11. Per the germline V gene, CDR1 is MGHRA and CDR2 is YSYEKL. CDR3 sequence: CASSLGGQGDTQPQHF. In nucleotides, the CDR3 is TGCGCCAGCAGCCTAGGTGGACAGGGAGACACTCAGCCCCAGCATTTT.

This clone has only one observation. The J gene is TRBJ1-5, the V gene TRBV9; D is unclear. Germline CDR1 reads SGDLS; CDR2 reads YYNGEE. The ends were cut back, 4 bases at V and 5 bases at J, with 25 bases in the middle. The CDR3 is made up of 18 amino acids. As DNA, the CDR3 is TGTGCCAGCAGCTCCCTTTCACACATGAGGCCCGGCCATCAGCCCCAGCATTTT. This encodes CASSSLSHMRPGHQPQHF.

This clone was found once. V is TRBV18 and J is TRBJ1-4, with 7 bases fitting TRBD1. The CDR3 spans 13 residues. The germline gives CDR1 KGHSH, CDR2 LQKENI. Trimming at V came to 8 bases and at J to 12 bases, leaving 12 bases not matched to a gene. DNA of the CDR3: TGTGCCAGCCGACGCCCTTCCCAGGGGGAACTGTTTTTT. Protein product: CASRRPSQGELFF.

The chain employs TRBV14 and TRBJ1-3; no clear D gene. Germline V gene data show CDR1 as SGHDN and CDR2 as FVKESK. The CDR3 is 16 amino acids. V shed 0 bases and J shed 6 bases, with 15 bases lying between them. The CDR3 coding sequence is TGTGCCAGCAGCCAAGACAGGTTAATCGGTGCAAACACCATATATTTT. Translation gives CASSQDRLIGANTIYF.

V is TRBV2 and J is TRBJ2-3, with 12 bases matching TRBD2. The trim removed 11 bases at V and 8 bases at J, leaving 14 bases unmatched. Germline loops: CDR1 SNHLY, CDR2 FYNNEI. The CDR3 extends over 15 amino acids. CDR3 loop: CAGPGSSGGAGTQYF. The CDR3 DNA is TGTGCCGGGCCAGGTTCTAGCGGGGGGGCCGGTACGCAGTATTTT.

The rearrangement uses TRBV4-1 and TRBJ2-1, with TRBD2 matching 10 bases. Germline V gene lookup returns CDR1 MGHRA and CDR2 YSYEKL. This CDR3 has 17 residues. V was clipped by 0 bases and J by 7 bases; unmatched bases: 9. CDR3 loop: CASSQEGGLAGANEQFF. Written as DNA, the CDR3 is TGCGCCAGCAGCCAAGAAGGTGGCCTAGCGGGAGCGAATGAGCAGTTCTTC.

CDR3 DNA: TGTGCCAGCAGCTTAGTACGGGGAACAGAGACCCAGTACTTC. Residues: CASSLVRGTETQYF. V gene TRBV11-2 combines with J gene TRBJ2-5, with a tentative D call TRBD2 (5 bases). Trimming left V 1 base short and J 4 bases short, with 10 bases between. Germline V CDR1 and CDR2: SGHAT, FQNNGV. This CDR3 comprises 14 residues.

The chain combines TRBV4-2 with TRBJ1-3; a possible D gene is TRBD1 (6 bases). Germline V gives CDR1 LGHNA, CDR2 YNFKEQ. This CDR3 comprises 15 residues. V lost 3 bases and J 1 base, leaving 10 bases between the germline ends. In DNA form, the CDR3 reads TGTGCCAGCAGCCAGGGGGCAGGGTCTGGAAACACCATATATTTT. Its translation: CASSQGAGSGNTIYF.

This chain uses TRBV5-1 with TRBJ1-1; 7 bases match TRBD1. Germline CDR1 is SGHRS and CDR2 is YFSETQ. The CDR3 is 15 amino acids. After removal of 5 bases from V and 1 base from J, the junction contained 8 bases not matched to a gene. The DNA of the CDR3 is TGCGCCAGCAGACCGATCAGGGGGGCGAACACTGAAGCTTTCTTT. Amino acids: CASRPIRGANTEAFF. Variable domain in full (rest from reference TRBV5-1 and TRBJ1-1): KAGVTQTPRYLIKTRGQQVTLSCSPISGHRSVSWYQQTPGQGLQFLFEYFSETQRNKGNFPGRFSGRQFSNSRSEMNVSTLELGDSALYLCASRPIRGANTEAFFGQGTRLTVV.

The chain links TRBV2 to TRBJ2-1; the match to TRBD2 covers 10 bases. From germline, CDR1 is SNHLY and CDR2 FYNNEI. Trimming removed 7 bases from V and 3 bases from J; junction bases left unmatched: 6. CDR3 length: 15 residues. The CDR3 is CASKFGLADYNEQFF. The CDR3 nucleotides are TGTGCCAGCAAATTCGGACTAGCGGACTACAATGAGCAGTTCTTC. Drawing the rest from reference TRBV2 and TRBJ2-1, the complete variable domain is EPEVTQTPSHQVTQMGQEVILRCVPISNHLYFYWYRQILGQKVEFLVSFYNNEISEKSEIFDDQFSVERPDGSNFTLKIRSTKLEDSAMYFCASKFGLADYNEQFFGPGTRLTVL.

The chain is built from TRBV6-2 or TRBV6-3 and TRBJ1-5, with D uncertain. Between the trimmed V and J ends, which lost 2 bases and 7 bases, there was a span of 15 bases. This CDR3 is built from 15 residues. Germline V gene data show CDR1 as MNHEY and CDR2 as SVGEGT. CDR3: CASSYPGLVRQPQHF. The CDR3 DNA reads as TGTGCCAGCAGTTACCCGGGTCTGGTTAGGCAGCCCCAGCATTTT.

A few counts support this clone. CDR3 sequence: CASSLQGGWGYTF. In DNA form, the CDR3 reads TGTGCCAGCAGCCTACAGGGGGGCTGGGGCTACACCTTC. The chain couples TRBV14 to TRBJ1-2, with TRBD1 matching over 8 bases. The CDR3 length is 13 residues. The germline V gene encodes CDR1 SGHDN and CDR2 FVKESK. The V segment lost 4 bases and the J segment 8 bases; nucleotides outside the gene matches: 6. The full variable domain, completed using reference TRBV14 and TRBJ1-2, is EAGVTQFPSHSVIEKGQTVTLRCDPISGHDNLYWYRRVMGKEIKFLLHFVKESKQDESGMPNNRFLAERTGGTYSTLKVQPAELEDSGVYFCASSLQGGWGYTFGSGTRLTVV.

This chain connects TRBV5-1 to TRBJ2-1; 11 bases are a match to TRBD2. The CDR3 has 14 amino acids. Trimming at V came to 3 bases and at J to 6 bases, leaving 2 bases not matched to a gene. Germline V gives CDR1 SGHRS, CDR2 YFSETQ. DNA of the CDR3: TGCGCCAGCAGCTACCTAGCGGGGGGCAATGAGCAGTTCTTC. Translating gives CASSYLAGGNEQFF.

The chain has TRBV29-1 and TRBJ1-3; no clear D gene. The length of the CDR3 is 10 residues. The V gene's germline CDR1 is SQVTM and CDR2 ANQGSEA. The V and J ends lost 7 bases and 3 bases respectively, with 4 bases between them. CDR3 sequence reads: CSAIGNTIYF. The CDR3 DNA reads TGCAGCGCCATTGGAAACACCATATATTTT.

The chain carries TRBV23-1 and TRBJ2-2; TRBD1 aligns across 9 bases. TRBV23-1 is placed among ORFs of uncertain function. The CDR3 runs 15 residues. The V gene end was trimmed by 7 bases and the J gene end by 5 bases; junction bases not matched to a gene: 8. The DNA for the CDR3 is TGCGCCAGCACCACAGGGGGCCCTAGAACCGGGGAGCTGTTTTTT. As protein: CASTTGGPRTGELFF.

The J gene is TRBJ2-5, the V gene TRBV5-8; D might be TRBD2 (6 bases). V was pared by 0 bases and J by 0 bases, with 12 bases between. This CDR3 contains 16 residues. The germline CDR1 and CDR2 sequences are SGHTS and YDEGEE. Here the CDR3 DNA reads TGTGCCAGCAGCTTGGCCGGTGGGGGGTACCAAGAGACCCAGTACTTC. Encoded protein: CASSLAGGGYQETQYF.

The DNA for the CDR3 is TGTGCCAGCAGCTCTCAGGGGGAAGACACCGGGGAGCTGTTTTTT. This sequence encodes CASSSQGEDTGELFF. The V and J genes are TRBV5-4 and TRBJ2-2, with TRBD1 identical over 7 bases. CDR1 SGHNT and CDR2 YYREEE come from the germline V gene (reference sequence). The V and J ends lost 3 bases and 3 bases, in that order; junction bases with no gene match: 5. This CDR3 is built from 15 residues. The full variable domain, rest sourced from reference TRBV5-4 and TRBJ2-2, is ETGVTQSPTHLIKTRGQQVTLRCSSQSGHNTVSWYQQALGQGPQFIFQYYREEENGRGNFPPRFSGLQFPNYSSELNVNALELDDSALYLCASSSQGEDTGELFFGEGSRLTVL.

This sequence joins TRBV6-6 and TRBJ1-3; D is perhaps TRBD1 (5 bases). The V and J ends lost 2 bases and 2 bases respectively, with 13 bases between them. CDR1 is MNHNY, CDR2 SVGAGI, per germline (reference sequence). This CDR3 contains 16 residues. In DNA form, the CDR3 reads TGTGCCAGCAGTTACAGGCCTCCAGGGCCTGGAAACACCATATATTTT. Protein sequence: CASSYRPPGPGNTIYF.